This TCR beta chain comes out of a study of identical twins. The germline CDR1 and CDR2 sequences are SEHNR and FQNEAQ (reference sequence). The CDR3 spans 15 residues. The V end was cut by 2 bases, the J end by 3 bases, with 13 bases between. TCRdb reprocessed the 5' RACE reads with MiXCR, giving one entry per CDR3 protein. Of 1.5 million to 2 million distinct CDR3 sequences detected, less than 40% appear once; the ten largest clones hold over 0.25%. The TCR originated in a newborn girl in good health. This chain uses TRBV7-9 with TRBJ1-1; possible D gene TRBD1, 5 bases. The sample taken for sequencing was cord blood. CDR3: CASSLRGWSDTEAFF. The CDR3 nucleotides are TGTGCCAGCAGCTTACGGGGGTGGTCGGACACTGAAGCTTTCTTT. The full variable domain, with the rest looked up from reference TRBV7-9 and TRBJ1-1, is DTGVSQNPRHKITKRGQNVTFRCDPISEHNRLYWYRQTLGQGPEFLTYFQNEAQLEKSRLLSDRFSAERPKGSFSTLEIQRTEQGDSAMYLCASSLRGWSDTEAFFGQGTRLTVV.